This entry features one T cell receptor (beta chain) sequence. V lost 2 bases and J lost 5, with 10 bases in between. The length of the CDR3 is 13 residues. Per germline, CDR1 GTSNPN and CDR2 SVGIG (reference sequence). The data were taken from a study of B cell selection in AIRE deficiency. Assay used: immunoSEQ multiplex PCR; TCRdb lists only in-frame clones, some missing. The table records approximately 24,000 clones, approximately 96% of them present only once. CD4+CD127+ cells were sorted as the conventional CD4 T cells. V usage is TRBV30 and J usage is TRBJ1-5; D may be TRBD1 (6 bases). The clonotype comes from a human donor in good health. Sequenced material: CD4+CD127+ conventional T cells sorted from PBMCs. The CDR3: CAWSQGGHQPQHF. The CDR3 region has the DNA TGTGCCTGGAGTCAAGGGGGTCATCAGCCCCAGCATTTT.